One and the same sample provided the 29 T cell receptor beta chains below, sequenced in a study of PD-1 blockade in classical Hodgkin lymphoma. Time point described: cycle 4 day 1 (C4D1), after more than five weeks of nivolumab. Every patient relapsed after autologous stem cell transplantation, and brentuximab vedotin exposure varied. Generated by immunoSEQ multiplex PCR, the TCRdb table keeps only in-frame clones and is missing some. Among 40,000 to 55,000 clones listed, 80% were seen once. This specimen was peripheral blood mononuclear cells (PBMCs), taken before the fourth cycle of nivolumab. These receptors all come from a human donor with classical Hodgkin lymphoma.

The chain carries TRBV7-2 and TRBJ1-2, with D possibly TRBD1 on 6 matching bases. Germline V CDR1 and CDR2: SGHTA, FQGNSA. The CDR3 has 13 residues. V lost 8 bases to trimming and J lost 5 bases, with 15 bases between them. This CDR3 is CASGQPSVYGYTF. The CDR3 nucleotides read TGTGCCAGCGGACAGCCCTCAGTTTATGGCTACACCTTC. Looking up the rest from reference TRBV7-2 and TRBJ1-2 gives the full variable domain: GAGVSQSPSNKVTEKGKDVELRCDPISGHTALYWYRQSLGQGLEFLIYFQGNSAPDKSGLPSDRFSAERTGGSVSTLTIQRTQQEDSAVYLCASGQPSVYGYTFGSGTRLTVV.

This clone was observed a few times. V gene TRBV27 combines with J gene TRBJ2-7; D call uncertain. Trimming shortened V by 3 bases and J by 0 bases, and 9 bases separated the two germline ends. The CDR3 runs to 14 residues. Germline loops: CDR1 MNHEY, CDR2 SMNVEV (reference sequence). The CDR3 spells CASSFTEDSYEQYF. CDR3 coding DNA: TGTGCCAGCAGTTTTACCGAAGACTCCTACGAGCAGTACTTC.

The chain's CDR3 is CASNWENQPQHF. CDR3 nucleotide sequence: TGTGCCAGTAATTGGGAGAATCAGCCCCAGCATTTT. The rearrangement links TRBV19 to TRBJ1-5; D not certain. The V and J ends lost 7 bases and 4 bases respectively, with 8 bases between them. Germline lookup yields CDR1 LNHDA and CDR2 SQIVND (reference sequence). CDR3 length: 12 residues.

This rearrangement joins TRBV30 to TRBJ2-2, with no clear D. The germline V and J ends were trimmed by 1 base and 2 bases, with 5 bases remaining between them. CDR3 length equals 13 residues. Germline CDR1 and CDR2: GTSNPN and SVGIG (reference sequence). CDR3 protein: CAWSGINTGELFF. Here the CDR3 DNA reads TGTGCCTGGAGTGGGATTAACACCGGGGAGCTGTTTTTT.

This chain uses TRBV23-1 with TRBJ2-2; no clear D. TRBV23-1 is flagged as an ORF with uncertain function. Trimming stripped 0 bases from V and 1 base from J, with 6 bases between. The CDR3 length is 15 residues. The CDR3 reads CASSQSWGNTGELFF. CDR3 in DNA: TGCGCCAGCAGTCAATCCTGGGGGAACACCGGGGAGCTGTTTTTT.

This clone appeared once. The chain's CDR3 is CASSPGGSSGANVLTF. The DNA of the CDR3 is TGTGCCAGCAGCCCCGGGGGAAGCTCTGGGGCCAACGTCCTGACTTTC. This chain links TRBV7-3 with TRBJ2-6, with a weak D call TRBD2 (6 bases). The V gene lost 5 bases and the J gene lost 0 bases, with 11 bases spanning the gap. The CDR3 is made up of 16 amino acids. Germline V gene lookup returns CDR1 SGHTA and CDR2 FQGTGA.

This clone was recorded only once. This chain uses TRBV2 with TRBJ1-2; D uncertain. There are 15 residues in the CDR3. Germline values: CDR1 SNHLY, CDR2 FYNNEI. The germline V and J ends were trimmed by 2 bases and 7 bases, with 17 bases remaining between them. In DNA form, the CDR3 reads TGTGCCAGCAGTGAAAGTCGGTCCAGAAGGGTTGGCTACACCTTC. Residues: CASSESRSRRVGYTF.

The V and J genes are TRBV1 and TRBJ2-1; whether TRBD2, the table's D call, matches the DNA was not checked. TRBV1 is recorded as a pseudogene. The CDR3 is made up of 22 amino acids. CDR3 loop: CTSSQDLQAGGRSFAPYNEQFF. CDR3 bases: TGCACCAGCAGCCAAGATCTCCAAGCGGGAGGTAGGTCTTTTGCGCCCTACAATGAGCAGTTCTTC.

The chain recombines TRBV6-5 with TRBJ1-3; no clear D. The CDR3 length is 13 residues. V lost 4 bases, J lost 4 bases, and 8 bases lay in between. Per germline, CDR1 MNHEY and CDR2 SVGAGI. CDR3 sequence: CASSSPGGNTIYF. The CDR3 region has the DNA TGTGCCAGCAGTTCTCCCGGGGGAAACACCATATATTTT.

As regards this clone: Its ends do not fully match the called genes, so a read error is possible. This sequence joins TRBV6-5 and TRBJ2-2; 9 nucleotides align to TRBD2. The CDR3 is 14 amino acids. Per germline, CDR1 MNHEY and CDR2 SVGAGI. CDR3 in amino acids: CAISRSGSTGELFF. DNA for the CDR3: TGTGCCATCAGTCGTAGCGGGAGCACCGGGGAGCTGTTTTTT.

The chain links TRBV27 to TRBJ2-7; the match to TRBD2 covers 7 bases. The CDR3 runs to 15 residues. V gave up 3 bases and J gave up 5 bases; unmatched junction bases: 10. Germline V CDR1 and CDR2: MNHEY, SMNVEV (reference sequence). This CDR3 reads CASSFQFGGSHEQYF. The CDR3 nucleotides are TGTGCCAGCAGTTTTCAGTTCGGCGGGAGCCACGAGCAGTACTTC.

CDR3 in amino acids: CASSHQGQGETEAFF. The CDR3 nucleotides read TGTGCCAGCAGCCATCAGGGACAGGGGGAGACTGAAGCTTTCTTT. This sequence joins TRBV4-2 and TRBJ1-1; 11 bases align to TRBD1. V was pared by 3 bases and J by 5 bases, with 5 bases of the junction left unmatched. CDR3 length: 15 amino acids. Germline loops: CDR1 LGHNA, CDR2 YNFKEQ.

The chain has TRBV27 and TRBJ2-3; D remains unclear. The CDR3 covers 14 residues. Between the trimmed V and J ends, which lost 3 bases and 6 bases, there was a span of 13 bases. In germline, CDR1 is MNHEY, CDR2 SMNVEV (reference sequence). CDR3: CASSFKSWLDTQYF. DNA of the CDR3: TGTGCCAGCAGTTTTAAATCGTGGCTCGATACGCAGTATTTT.

J is TRBJ2-1 and V is TRBV5-4, with D possibly being TRBD1 (6 bases). CDR3 length: 15 residues. The germline V gene has CDR1 SGHNT and CDR2 YYREEE (reference sequence). V lost 4 bases and J lost 7, with 18 bases in between. The CDR3 coding sequence is TGTGCCAGCAGCGCAGACCGATTTACAGGGAATGAGCAGTTCTTC. Translated: CASSADRFTGNEQFF.

The chain links TRBV5-6 to TRBJ1-1, with D maybe TRBD1 (6 bases). Trimming cost V 1 base and J 4 bases, with 8 bases left between them. There are 13 residues in the CDR3. Germline CDR1 and CDR2: SGHDT and YYEEEE. The CDR3 region is CASSLFRGTEAFF. DNA of the CDR3: TGTGCCAGCAGCTTGTTCAGGGGCACTGAAGCTTTCTTT.

V gene TRBV5-6 combines with J gene TRBJ1-6; 8 bases are shared with TRBD1. Germline loops: CDR1 SGHDT, CDR2 YYEEEE. After removal of 4 bases from V and 7 bases from J, the junction contained 4 bases not matched to a gene. The CDR3 is made up of 14 amino acids. CDR3 DNA: TGTGCCAGCAGCACCGGACAGGGAAATTCACCCCTCCACTTT. Its protein is CASSTGQGNSPLHF.

The J gene is TRBJ2-7, the V gene TRBV5-5; TRBD2 matches at 11 bases. Trimming took 2 bases from V and 4 from J; bases not matched to a gene: 5. The CDR3 totals 15 residues. Germline CDR1 is SGHKS and CDR2 is YYEKEE (reference sequence). CDR3 region: CASSFTSGGLYEQYF. The DNA of the CDR3 is TGTGCCAGCAGCTTCACTAGCGGGGGCCTTTACGAGCAGTACTTC. Full variable domain (remainder filled in from reference TRBV5-5 and TRBJ2-7): DAGVTQSPTHLIKTRGQQVTLRCSPISGHKSVSWYQQVLGQGPQFIFQYYEKEERGRGNFPDRFSARQFPNYSSELNVNALLLGDSALYLCASSFTSGGLYEQYFGPGTRLTVT.

J is TRBJ2-3 and V is TRBV5-1, with 9 bases matching TRBD2. Per germline, CDR1 SGHRS and CDR2 YFSETQ. V was clipped by 4 bases and J by 0 bases; unmatched bases: 6. The CDR3 is 16 amino acids. CDR3 sequence: CASSTPSGESTDTQYF. The CDR3 nucleotides are TGCGCCAGCAGCACCCCTAGCGGGGAGAGCACAGATACGCAGTATTTT.

The chain carries TRBV6-1 and TRBJ2-6; tentatively, D is TRBD1 (6 bases). The CDR3 is made up of 17 amino acids. V was cut by 1 base and J by 2 bases, with 12 bases left in between. CDR1 MNHNS and CDR2 SASEGT come from the germline V gene. The CDR3 region has the DNA TGTGCCAGCAGTGAAGAGGGGGTTATTCCTGGGGCCAACGTCCTGACTTTC. It is translated as CASSEEGVIPGANVLTF.

This chain uses TRBV4-3 with TRBJ1-2; tentatively, D is TRBD1 (5 bases). This CDR3 is built from 15 residues. V lost 1 base and J 4 bases, leaving 13 bases between the germline ends. Germline V gives CDR1 LGHNA, CDR2 YSLEER. CDR3 amino acids: CASSQGRLGGYGYTF. The CDR3 DNA sequence: TGCGCCAGCAGCCAAGGCCGTTTGGGGGGCTATGGCTACACCTTC.

The chain couples TRBV19 to TRBJ2-5, with 10 bases matching TRBD2. The CDR3 has 15 amino acids. Trimming took 2 bases from V and 1 from J; bases not matched to a gene: 1. Germline CDR1 LNHDA, CDR2 SQIVND (reference sequence). The CDR3: CASSIRTSGQETQYF. The CDR3 coding sequence is TGTGCCAGTAGTATAAGGACTAGCGGCCAAGAGACCCAGTACTTC.

The chain combines TRBV27 with TRBJ1-5; the match to TRBD1 covers 9 bases. V gave up 2 bases and J gave up 4 bases; unmatched junction bases: 0. The CDR3 contains 14 residues. Germline V gene sequence: CDR1 MNHEY, CDR2 SMNVEV (reference sequence). The CDR3 loop is CASSLGTGNQPQHF. DNA of the CDR3: TGTGCCAGCAGTTTAGGGACAGGGAATCAGCCCCAGCATTTT.

This clone was seen only a few times. One end of the junction varies from germline; a read error may be responsible. V usage is TRBV5-4 and J usage is TRBJ2-7; maybe TRBD2 (5 bases). The length of the CDR3 is 14 residues. Germline assignment: CDR1 SGHNT and CDR2 YYREEE (reference sequence). CDR3 sequence: CASSQGEGPYEQYF. For the CDR3, the DNA is TGCGCCAGCAGCCAAGGAGAGGGTCCCTACGAGCAGTACTTC.

This chain links TRBV5-6 with TRBJ2-7; 7 nucleotides line up with TRBD1. The CDR3 consists of 15 residues. J was trimmed by 2 bases and V by 4 bases; bases with no gene match: 9. Germline values: CDR1 SGHDT, CDR2 YYEEEE. CDR3 nucleotide sequence: TGTGCCAGCAGCCCCCCTGACAGGGATCCCTACGAGCAGTACTTC. Protein sequence: CASSPPDRDPYEQYF.

The CDR3 sequence: CAWSRRERETQYF. For the CDR3, the DNA is TGTGCCTGGAGTAGGAGGGAGAGAGAGACCCAGTACTTC. The gene calls are TRBV30 and TRBJ2-5; TRBD2 might be the D (6 bases). This CDR3 is 13 amino acids long. The V and J ends lost 2 bases and 4 bases respectively, with 11 bases between them. The germline V gene has CDR1 GTSNPN and CDR2 SVGIG (reference sequence).

The rearrangement uses TRBV7-3 and TRBJ1-2; tentatively, D is TRBD1 (5 bases). Germline CDR1 and CDR2: SGHTA and FQGTGA. The CDR3 sequence is 17 residues long. With 0 bases removed from V and 3 bases from J, the gap between germline ends came to 17 bases. The CDR3 region is CASSLTGVGQADYGYTF. The CDR3, as DNA: TGTGCCAGCAGCTTAACAGGGGTTGGGCAGGCGGACTATGGCTACACCTTC.

Note on this clone: The junction and the germline gene differ at one end; a read error may be behind it. The V call is TRBV15, the J call TRBJ1-1, with D tentatively TRBD1 (6 bases). Germline CDR1 LNHNV, CDR2 YYDKDF (reference sequence). The CDR3 loop spans 12 amino acids. The DNA of the CDR3 is TGTGCCACCAGCAGAGATCAGGGGTCCTACCAGTTT. This codes for CATSRDQGSYQF.

The rearrangement joins TRBV9 to TRBJ2-5; the match to TRBD2 covers 12 bases. The V and J ends lost 3 bases and 4 bases, in that order; junction bases with no gene match: 7. CDR3 length: 16 residues. Germline V gene lookup returns CDR1 SGDLS and CDR2 YYNGEE. This CDR3 is CASSARLAGERETQYF. CDR3 coding DNA: TGTGCCAGCAGCGCCCGACTAGCGGGAGAGCGAGAGACCCAGTACTTC.

This chain uses TRBV2 with TRBJ1-1; 7 nucleotides align to TRBD1. Germline-derived CDR1 and CDR2 are SNHLY and FYNNEI. With 6 bases clipped from V and 4 bases from J, the junction kept 14 bases outside the gene matches. The CDR3 totals 16 residues. CDR3 amino acids: CASRIRRGGAGTEAFF. CDR3 DNA sequence: TGTGCCAGCAGAATACGGAGAGGGGGCGCAGGCACTGAAGCTTTCTTT.